The 4 T cell receptor beta chains given below trace back to one sample, sequenced in a study of CD8 T cells in ankylosing spondylitis. Findings and caveats of the study: Within ankylosing spondylitis blood, a TCR beta motif made up of roughly eight highly homologous variants appeared to be characteristic.

No cognate antigen is known for these TCRs. TCRdb re-derived calls from the 5' RACE reads in MiXCR, one entry per CDR3 protein. The table has approximately 300,000 distinct CDR3 sequences, 8% seen once. Sequenced material: blood, either unsorted or a sorted T cell fraction (not recorded which). Receptors originate from a male donor with ankylosing spondylitis.

The CDR3 sequence: CASSWHNSGANVLTF. CDR3 in DNA: TGTGCCAGCAGTTGGCACAACTCTGGGGCCAACGTCCTGACTTTC. The chain joins TRBV28 to TRBJ2-6; no definite D call. The CDR3 consists of 15 residues. V lost 4 bases, J lost 0 bases, and 7 bases lay in between. The germline gives CDR1 MDHEN, CDR2 SYDVKM.

This clonotype appeared many times. CDR3 loop: CASSQGRAYNSPLHF. The CDR3 DNA reads TGTGCCAGCAGCCAGGGCAGGGCCTATAATTCACCCCTCCACTTT. V gene TRBV14 combines with J gene TRBJ1-6; weak D call: TRBD1 (5 bases). V was cut by 3 bases and J by 2 bases, with 8 bases left in between. Per germline, CDR1 SGHDN and CDR2 FVKESK. There are 15 residues in the CDR3.

This CDR3 reads CASRPHRGLAGAYNEQFF. As DNA, the CDR3 is TGTGCCAGCAGACCCCACAGGGGGTTAGCGGGAGCCTACAATGAGCAGTTCTTC. V is TRBV28 and J is TRBJ2-1; D may be TRBD2 (9 bases). The CDR3 extends over 18 amino acids. The V gene lost 6 bases and the J gene lost 2 bases, with 23 bases spanning the gap. Per germline, CDR1 MDHEN and CDR2 SYDVKM.

This clonotype appeared a few times. V and J are TRBV6-1 and TRBJ1-1; maybe TRBD1 (5 bases). With 0 bases removed from V and 0 bases from J, the gap between germline ends came to 14 bases. CDR3 size: 17 residues. The germline V gene has CDR1 MNHNS and CDR2 SASEGT. As DNA, the CDR3 is TGTGCCAGCAGTGAAGCGCTTCTGGGCAGGGTGAACACTGAAGCTTTCTTT. Translation gives CASSEALLGRVNTEAFF.